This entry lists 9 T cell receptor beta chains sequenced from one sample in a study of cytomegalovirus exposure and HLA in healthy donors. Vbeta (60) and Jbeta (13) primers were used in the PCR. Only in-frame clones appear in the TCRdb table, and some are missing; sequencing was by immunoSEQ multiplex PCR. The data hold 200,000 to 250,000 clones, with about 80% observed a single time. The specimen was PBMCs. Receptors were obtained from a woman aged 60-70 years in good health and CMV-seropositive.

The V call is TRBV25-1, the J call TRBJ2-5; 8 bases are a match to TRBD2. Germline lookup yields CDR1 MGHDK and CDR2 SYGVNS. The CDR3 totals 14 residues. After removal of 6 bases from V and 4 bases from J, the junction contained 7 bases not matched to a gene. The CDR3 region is CASSGRAAGETQYF. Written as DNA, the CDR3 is TGTGCCAGCAGCGGGAGGGCCGCGGGAGAGACCCAGTACTTC. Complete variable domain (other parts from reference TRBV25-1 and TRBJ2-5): EADIYQTPRYLVIGTGKKITLECSQTMGHDKMYWYQQDPGMELHLIHYSYGVNSTEKGDLSSESTVSRIRTEHFPLTLESARPSHTSQYLCASSGRAAGETQYFGPGTRLLVL.

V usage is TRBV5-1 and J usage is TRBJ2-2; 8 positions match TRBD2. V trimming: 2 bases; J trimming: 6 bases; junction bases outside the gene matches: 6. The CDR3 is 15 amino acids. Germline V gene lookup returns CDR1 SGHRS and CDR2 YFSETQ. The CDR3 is CASSFGLAGAGELFF. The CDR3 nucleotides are TGCGCCAGCAGCTTCGGACTAGCAGGTGCCGGGGAGCTGTTTTTT.

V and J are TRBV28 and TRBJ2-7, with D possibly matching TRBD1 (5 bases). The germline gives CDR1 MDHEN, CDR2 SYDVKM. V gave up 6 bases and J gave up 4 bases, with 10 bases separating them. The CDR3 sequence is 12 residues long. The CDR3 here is CASSSGIYEQYF. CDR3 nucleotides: TGTGCCAGCAGCTCAGGGATATACGAGCAGTACTTC.

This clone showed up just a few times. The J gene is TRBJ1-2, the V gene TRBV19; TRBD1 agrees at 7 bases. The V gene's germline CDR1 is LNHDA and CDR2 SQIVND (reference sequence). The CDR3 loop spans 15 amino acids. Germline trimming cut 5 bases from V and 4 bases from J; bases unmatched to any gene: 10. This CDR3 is CASSASQGFLYGYTF. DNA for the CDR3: TGTGCCAGTAGTGCATCACAGGGGTTCCTCTATGGCTACACCTTC. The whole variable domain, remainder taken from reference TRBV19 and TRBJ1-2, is DGGITQSPKYLFRKEGQNVTLSCEQNLNHDAMYWYRQDPGQGLRLIYYSQIVNDFQKGDIAEGYSVSREKKESFPLTVTSAQKNPTAFYLCASSASQGFLYGYTFGSGTRLTVV.

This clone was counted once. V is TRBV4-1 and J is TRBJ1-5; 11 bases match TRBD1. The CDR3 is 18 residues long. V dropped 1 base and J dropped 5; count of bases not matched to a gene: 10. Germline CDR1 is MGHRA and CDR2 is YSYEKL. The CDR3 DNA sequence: TGCGCCAGCAGCCAAGGAGGGGTTGGGACAGGGGGTGATCAGCCCCAGCATTTT. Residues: CASSQGGVGTGGDQPQHF.

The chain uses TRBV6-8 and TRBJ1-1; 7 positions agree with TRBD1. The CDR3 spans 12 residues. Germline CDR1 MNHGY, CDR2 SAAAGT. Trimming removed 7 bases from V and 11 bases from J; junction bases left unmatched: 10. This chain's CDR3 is CASIGRGVWAFF. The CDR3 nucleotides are TGTGCCAGCATAGGCAGGGGGGTTTGGGCTTTCTTT.

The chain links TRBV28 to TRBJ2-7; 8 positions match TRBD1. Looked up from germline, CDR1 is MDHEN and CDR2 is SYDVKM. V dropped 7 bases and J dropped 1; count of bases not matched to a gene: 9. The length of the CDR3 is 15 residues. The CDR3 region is CASTPPGQDSYEQYF. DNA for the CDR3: TGTGCCAGCACCCCCCCGGGACAGGATTCCTACGAGCAGTACTTC.

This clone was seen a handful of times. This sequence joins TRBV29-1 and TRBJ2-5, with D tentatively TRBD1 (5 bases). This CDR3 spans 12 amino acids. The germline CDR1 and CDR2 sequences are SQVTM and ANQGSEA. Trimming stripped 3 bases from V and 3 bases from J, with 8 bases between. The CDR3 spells CSVDKGEETQYF. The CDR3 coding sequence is TGCAGCGTTGACAAAGGGGAAGAGACCCAGTACTTC.

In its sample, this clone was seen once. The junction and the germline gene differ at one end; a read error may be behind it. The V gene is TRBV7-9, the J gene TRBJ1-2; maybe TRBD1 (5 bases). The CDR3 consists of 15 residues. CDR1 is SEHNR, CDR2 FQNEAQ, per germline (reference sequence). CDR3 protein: CASGLARRGNYGYTF. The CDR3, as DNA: TGTGCCAGCGGCTTAGCGCGGAGGGGCAACTATGGCTACACCTTC.